Listed here is a single T cell receptor (beta chain). Its matching antigen is unknown. CDR3 length: 13 amino acids. Between the trimmed V and J ends, which lost 0 bases and 9 bases, there was a span of 9 bases. Germline CDR1 is SNHLY and CDR2 is FYNNEI. TCR beta CDR3 was amplified by multiplex PCR, first round approximately 10 cycles, 32 V and 13 J primers. TCRdb processed the multiplex PCR reads anew with MiXCR; each CDR3 protein has one entry. The sample gives around 29,000 distinct CDR3 sequences, around 28% of which show up once; around 3.9% is in the top ten. This sample was included in a study of immune heterogeneity within non-small cell lung tumors. Study-wide findings and caveats: Identical dominant CDR3 beta clonotypes showed recurrence across tumor sites within a patient, and site-unique high-frequency clones were also present.

TCRs were amplified from around 660 ng gDNA of bulk tumor per sample. Spaced far apart, several biopsies were taken from each primary tumor during surgery. Newly diagnosed with untreated non-small cell lung cancer, the patients underwent curative surgery. Sequencing was done on a sample of lung tumor tissue. The origin of this receptor is a man aged 40-49 years with non-small cell lung cancer. The chain employs TRBV2 and TRBJ2-1; D is unresolved. CDR3 residues: CASSEAPRSEQFF. CDR3 bases: TGTGCCAGCAGTGAAGCTCCTAGATCTGAGCAGTTCTTC.